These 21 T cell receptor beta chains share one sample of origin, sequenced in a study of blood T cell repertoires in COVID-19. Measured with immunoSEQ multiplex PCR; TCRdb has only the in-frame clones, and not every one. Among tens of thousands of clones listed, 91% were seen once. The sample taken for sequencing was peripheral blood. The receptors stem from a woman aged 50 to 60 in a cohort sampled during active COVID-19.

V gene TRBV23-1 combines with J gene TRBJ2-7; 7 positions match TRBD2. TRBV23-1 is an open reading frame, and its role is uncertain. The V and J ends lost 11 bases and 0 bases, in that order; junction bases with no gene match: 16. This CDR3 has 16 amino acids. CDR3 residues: CAGCGIAGPASYEQYF. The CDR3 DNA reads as TGCGCCGGATGTGGGATAGCGGGCCCTGCCTCCTACGAGCAGTACTTC.

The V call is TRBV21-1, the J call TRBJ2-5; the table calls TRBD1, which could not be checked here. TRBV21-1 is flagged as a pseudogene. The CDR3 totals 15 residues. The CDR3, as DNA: TGTGCCAGCAGCACGGACACCCTAGGGCAAGAGACCCAGTACTTC. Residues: CASSTDTLGQETQYF.

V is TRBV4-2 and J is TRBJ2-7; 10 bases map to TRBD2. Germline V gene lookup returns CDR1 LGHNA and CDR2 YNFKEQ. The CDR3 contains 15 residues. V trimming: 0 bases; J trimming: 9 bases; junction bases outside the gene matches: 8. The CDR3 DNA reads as TGTGCCAGCAGCCAAGAAGGTCTAGCGGGAGAGGGGCAGTACTTC. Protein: CASSQEGLAGEGQYF.

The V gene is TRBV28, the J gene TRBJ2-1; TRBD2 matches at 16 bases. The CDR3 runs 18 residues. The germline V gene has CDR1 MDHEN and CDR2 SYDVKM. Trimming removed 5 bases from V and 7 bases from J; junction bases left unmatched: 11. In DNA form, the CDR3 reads TGTGCCAGCAGTCCAGACCCGGGACTAGCGGGAGGGCCGAATGAGCAGTTCTTC. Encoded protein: CASSPDPGLAGGPNEQFF.

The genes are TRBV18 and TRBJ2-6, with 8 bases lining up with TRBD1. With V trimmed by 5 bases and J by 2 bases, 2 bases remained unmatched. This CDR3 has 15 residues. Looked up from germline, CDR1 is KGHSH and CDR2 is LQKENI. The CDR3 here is CASSVRGPGANVLTF. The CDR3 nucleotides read TGTGCCAGCTCAGTCAGGGGGCCTGGGGCCAACGTCCTGACTTTC. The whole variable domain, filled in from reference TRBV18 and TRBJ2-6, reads NAGVMQNPRHLVRRRGQEARLRCSPMKGHSHVYWYRQLPEEGLKFMVYLQKENIIDESGMPKERFSAEFPKEGPSILRIQQVVRGDSAAYFCASSVRGPGANVLTFGAGSRLTVL.

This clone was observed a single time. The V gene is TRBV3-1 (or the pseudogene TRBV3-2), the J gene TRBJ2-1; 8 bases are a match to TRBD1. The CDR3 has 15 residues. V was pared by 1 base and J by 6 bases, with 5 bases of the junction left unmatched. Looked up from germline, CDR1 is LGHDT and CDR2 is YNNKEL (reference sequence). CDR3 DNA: TGTGCCAGCAGCCAAGGGACAGGGTTAGGCAATGAGCAGTTCTTC. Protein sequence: CASSQGTGLGNEQFF.

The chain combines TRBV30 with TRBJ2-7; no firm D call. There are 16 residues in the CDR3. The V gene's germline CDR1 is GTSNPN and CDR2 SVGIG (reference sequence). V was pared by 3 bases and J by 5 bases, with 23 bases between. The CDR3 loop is CAWRPSPADRVHEQYF. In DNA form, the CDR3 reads TGTGCCTGGAGGCCAAGCCCCGCAGACCGGGTCCACGAGCAGTACTTC.

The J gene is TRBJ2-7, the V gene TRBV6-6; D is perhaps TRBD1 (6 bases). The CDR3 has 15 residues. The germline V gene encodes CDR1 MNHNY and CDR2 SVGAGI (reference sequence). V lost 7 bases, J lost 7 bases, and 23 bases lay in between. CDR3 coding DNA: TGTGCCAGCACTCCAAGCGCGGCAGGGGATCGTGAGCAGTACTTC. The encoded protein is CASTPSAAGDREQYF.

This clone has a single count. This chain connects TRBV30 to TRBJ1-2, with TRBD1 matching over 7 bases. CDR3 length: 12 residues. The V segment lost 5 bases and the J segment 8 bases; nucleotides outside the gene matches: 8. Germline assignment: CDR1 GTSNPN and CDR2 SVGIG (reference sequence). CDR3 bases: TGTGCCTGGGTGGACAGGCCGGGCGGCTACACCTTC. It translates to CAWVDRPGGYTF. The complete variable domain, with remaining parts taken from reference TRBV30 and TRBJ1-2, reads SQTIHQWPATLVQPVGSPLSLECTVEGTSNPNLYWYRQAAGRGLQLLFYSVGIGQISSEVPQNLSASRPQDRQFILSSKKLLLSDSGFYLCAWVDRPGGYTFGSGTRLTVV.

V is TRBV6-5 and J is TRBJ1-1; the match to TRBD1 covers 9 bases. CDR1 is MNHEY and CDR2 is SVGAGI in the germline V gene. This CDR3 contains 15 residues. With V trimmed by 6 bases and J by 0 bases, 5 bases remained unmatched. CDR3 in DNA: TGTGCCAGCAGACAGGGGGCAATCATGAACACTGAAGCTTTCTTT. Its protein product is CASRQGAIMNTEAFF.

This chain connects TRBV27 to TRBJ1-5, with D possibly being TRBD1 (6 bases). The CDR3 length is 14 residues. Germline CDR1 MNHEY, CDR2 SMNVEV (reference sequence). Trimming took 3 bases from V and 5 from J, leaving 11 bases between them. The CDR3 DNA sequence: TGTGCCAGCAGTTTTGGGGGCGGTGATCAGCCCCAGCATTTT. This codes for CASSFGGGDQPQHF.

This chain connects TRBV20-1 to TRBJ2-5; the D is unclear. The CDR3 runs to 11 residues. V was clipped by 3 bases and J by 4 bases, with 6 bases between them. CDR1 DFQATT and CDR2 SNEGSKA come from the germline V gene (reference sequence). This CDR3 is CSASARETQYF. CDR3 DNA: TGCAGTGCTAGTGCTAGAGAGACCCAGTACTTC.

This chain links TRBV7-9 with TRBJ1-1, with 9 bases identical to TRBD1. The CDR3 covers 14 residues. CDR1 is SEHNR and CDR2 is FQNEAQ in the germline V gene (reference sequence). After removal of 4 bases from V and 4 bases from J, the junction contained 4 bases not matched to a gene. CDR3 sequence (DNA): TGTGCCAGCAGCTCGACAGGGGGGGTCACTGAAGCTTTCTTT. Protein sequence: CASSSTGGVTEAFF.

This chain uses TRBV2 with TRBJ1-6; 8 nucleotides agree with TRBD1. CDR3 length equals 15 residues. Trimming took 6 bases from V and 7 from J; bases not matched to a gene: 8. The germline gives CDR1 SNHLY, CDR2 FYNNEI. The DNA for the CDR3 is TGTGCCAGCAGGGCAGGGACAGGAGGCAATTCACCCCTCCACTTT. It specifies CASRAGTGGNSPLHF.

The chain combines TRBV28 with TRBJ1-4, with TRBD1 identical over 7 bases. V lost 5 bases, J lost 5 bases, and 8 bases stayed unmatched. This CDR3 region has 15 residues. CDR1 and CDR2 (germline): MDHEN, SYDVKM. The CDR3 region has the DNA TGTGCCAGCAGTGGGACCGGGACAGTCAATGAAAAACTGTTTTTT. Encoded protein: CASSGTGTVNEKLFF.

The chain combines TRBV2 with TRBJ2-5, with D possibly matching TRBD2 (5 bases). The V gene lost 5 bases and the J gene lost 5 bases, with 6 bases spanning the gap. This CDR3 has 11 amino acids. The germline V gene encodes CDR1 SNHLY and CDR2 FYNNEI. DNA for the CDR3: TGTGCCAGCAGTCGGGATGAGACCCAGTACTTC. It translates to CASSRDETQYF.

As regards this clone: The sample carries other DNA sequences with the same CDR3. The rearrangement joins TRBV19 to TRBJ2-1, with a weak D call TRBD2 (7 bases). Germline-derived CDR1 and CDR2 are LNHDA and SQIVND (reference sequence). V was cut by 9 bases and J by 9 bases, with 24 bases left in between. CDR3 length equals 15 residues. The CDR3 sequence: CASREQGVRGSEQFF. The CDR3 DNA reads TGTGCCAGCAGGGAACAGGGAGTGCGGGGGTCTGAGCAGTTCTTC.

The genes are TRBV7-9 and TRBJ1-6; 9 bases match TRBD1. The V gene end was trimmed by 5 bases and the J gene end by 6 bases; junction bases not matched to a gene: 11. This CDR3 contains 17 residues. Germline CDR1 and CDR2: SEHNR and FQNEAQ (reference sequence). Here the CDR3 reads CASSTRSGQGGNSPLHF. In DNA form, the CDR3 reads TGTGCCAGCAGCACCCGATCGGGACAGGGAGGTAATTCACCCCTCCACTTT.

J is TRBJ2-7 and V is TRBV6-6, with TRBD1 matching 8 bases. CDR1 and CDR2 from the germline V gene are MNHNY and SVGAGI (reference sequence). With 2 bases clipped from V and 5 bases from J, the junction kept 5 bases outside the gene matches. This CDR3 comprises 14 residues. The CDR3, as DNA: TGTGCCAGCAGTTACAGGCAGGGGGCGAACGAGCAGTACTTC. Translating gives CASSYRQGANEQYF.

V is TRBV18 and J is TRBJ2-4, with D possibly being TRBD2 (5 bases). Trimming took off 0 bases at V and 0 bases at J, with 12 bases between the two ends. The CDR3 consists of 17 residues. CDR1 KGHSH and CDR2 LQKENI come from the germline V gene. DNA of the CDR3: TGTGCCAGCTCACCACCCCACGAGGGTTTAGCCAAAAACATTCAGTACTTC. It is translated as CASSPPHEGLAKNIQYF.

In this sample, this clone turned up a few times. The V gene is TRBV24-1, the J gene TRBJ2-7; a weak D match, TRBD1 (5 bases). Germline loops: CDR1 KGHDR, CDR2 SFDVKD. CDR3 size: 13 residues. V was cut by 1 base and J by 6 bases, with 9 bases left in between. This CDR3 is CATSDLTGGEQYF. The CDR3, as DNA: TGTGCCACCAGTGATTTAACAGGCGGCGAGCAGTACTTC.